The T cell receptor (beta chain) described here comes from a study of radiation and T cells in renal cell carcinoma. Time point defined: blood 2 weeks post-SBRT. This sample's treatment: 15 Gy SBRT to primary tumor, nephrectomy 4 weeks later. A few counts support this clone. Only in-frame clones appear in the TCRdb table, and some are missing; sequencing was by immunoSEQ multiplex PCR. The sample gives 160,000 or so clones, 87% of which show up once; 10% to 15% is in the top ten. Germline V gives CDR1 SGHTA, CDR2 FQGNSA. The CDR3 is 14 amino acids. Trimming pared 3 bases from V and 4 bases from J, leaving 12 bases between.

The source is a woman aged 50 to 60 with renal cell carcinoma. The specimen was blood, collected from a patient whose treatment included radiotherapy and nephrectomy. The V call is TRBV7-2, the J call TRBJ1-1, with D possibly TRBD1 on 6 matching bases. CDR3 bases: TGTGCCAGCAGCTTGGGGGGGCCAGGCACTGAAGCTTTCTTT. Its translation: CASSLGGPGTEAFF.